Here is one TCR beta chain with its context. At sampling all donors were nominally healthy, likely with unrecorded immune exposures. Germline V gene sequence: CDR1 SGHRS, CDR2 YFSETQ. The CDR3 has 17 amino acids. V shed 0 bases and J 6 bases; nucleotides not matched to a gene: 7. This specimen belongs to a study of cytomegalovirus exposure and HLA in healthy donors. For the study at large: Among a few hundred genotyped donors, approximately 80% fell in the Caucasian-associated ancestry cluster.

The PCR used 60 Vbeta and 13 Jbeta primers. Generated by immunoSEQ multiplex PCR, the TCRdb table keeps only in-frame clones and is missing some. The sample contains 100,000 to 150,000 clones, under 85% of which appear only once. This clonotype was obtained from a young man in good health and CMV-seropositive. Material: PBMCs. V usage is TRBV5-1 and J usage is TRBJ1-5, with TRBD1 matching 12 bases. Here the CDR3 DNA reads TGCGCCAGCAGCTTGGGCGCCGGGACAGGGGGCCTTCAGCCCCAGCATTTT. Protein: CASSLGAGTGGLQPQHF.